In this sample, the clone carrying this T cell receptor (beta chain) turned up many times. The antigen is undetermined. The source of the sample is a study of T-cell reconstitution after alpha-beta-depleted transplantation in children. Whole-study findings and limits: It was reported that alpha-beta T cells came from several hundred expanded graft clones (about two months after transplant). Newly made T cells mostly supplied T-cell counts and diversity one year after transplant. Day-60 TCRbeta diversity that was high in some patients was derived from surviving recipient T cells and thymic progenitors.

The CDR3 loop spans 15 amino acids. V shed 5 bases, J shed 2 bases, and the junction held 6 bases outside the gene matches. Researchers prepared the TCRbeta library using unique molecular identifiers, the study reports. MiXCR, applied by TCRdb to the PCR reads, yields one record per CDR3 protein. The sample has 300,000 to 350,000 distinct CDR3 sequences, about 16% seen once. Sequenced here: PBMCs, mostly from graft donor cells, sampled 360 days after TCRalphabeta/CD19-depleted stem cell transplant. This chain connects TRBV12-3 or TRBV12-4 to TRBJ2-3, with TRBD2 matching 8 bases. The receptor's source is a male patient aged 2 to 9 who had a stem cell transplant for acute lymphoblastic leukemia, so the T cells may come from the graft donor. In DNA form, the CDR3 reads TGTGCCAGCAGTGTTGTTAGCGGGATCACAGATACGCAGTATTTT. It yields the protein CASSVVSGITDTQYF.